This TCR beta chain is from a study of blood T cell repertoires in COVID-19. The overall study: Italy, Spain and the United States were the sources of the convalescent and acute COVID-19 samples. T cells, B-cell-depleted T cells, or PBMCs provided the cDNA or gDNA that served as material.

The CDR3 has 17 amino acids. V gave up 4 bases and J gave up 0 bases, with 14 bases separating them. The germline V gene has CDR1 SGHNT and CDR2 YYREEE (reference sequence). In the original analysis: It was from reference gene primer amplification that nucleated cell counts were estimated. The protocol was immunoSEQ multiplex PCR, while the TCRdb copy is restricted to in-frame clones and leaves out a portion. Clonal size and the V and J genes are those of that table, whereas D and trimming came from the DNA. The data show approximately 65,000 clones, with less than 80% seen just once and 15% to 20% held by the top ten.

This TCR was sampled from a man aged 55 to 70 with acute or convalescent COVID-19. This chain links TRBV5-4 with TRBJ2-6, with D possibly TRBD1 on 5 matching bases. Sequencing was performed on peripheral blood. CDR3 in DNA: TGTGCCAGCAGCCGTCAGGGCTCCCTCTCTGGGGCCAACGTCCTGACTTTC. This gives the protein CASSRQGSLSGANVLTF.